This entry lists 28 T cell receptor beta chains sequenced from one sample in a study of tumor-infiltrating lymphocytes in primary liver carcinoma. Making TCR beta cDNA involved approximately 510 ng total RNA and a constant-region primer. Library construction for TCR beta comprised three nested multiplex PCR rounds performed with slightly modified ARM-PCR. Researchers ran the first two PCR rounds for roughly 11 cycles each with TRBV1-TRBV30 forward primers and a C-beta reverse primer. MiXCR, run by TCRdb on the multiplex PCR reads, gives a single entry per CDR3 protein. Of about 120,000 distinct CDR3 sequences listed, approximately 71% are singletons. Without any cell sorting, roughly 20-32 mg of bulk tissue yielded co-extracted RNA and DNA. The specimen sequenced was tumor-adjacent normal liver tissue. Receptor source: a woman aged 55-69 years with primary liver carcinoma and hepatitis B virus infection.

The chain links TRBV2 to TRBJ1-5; TRBD1 might be the D (6 bases). The CDR3 loop spans 15 amino acids. Per germline, CDR1 SNHLY and CDR2 FYNNEI. Trimming removed 4 bases at V and 7 bases at J, with 17 bases between. DNA of the CDR3: TGTGCCAGCAGTGCTTTGGGGGCAGAGTGGCAGCCCCAGCATTTT. This codes for CASSALGAEWQPQHF.

Concerning this clonotype: This likely comes from a read error, as the CDR3 has no conserved phenylalanine or tryptophan at its end. It is unclear where the CDR3 begins or ends on the DNA, so no DNA is shown, and the CDR3 is as TCRdb lists it. The rearrangement joins TRBV29-1 to TRBJ2-7; the table's D call, TRBD1, has no DNA check behind it. Germline values: CDR1 SQVTM, CDR2 ANQGSEA. Termini included, the CDR3 measures 13 amino acids. This chain's CDR3 is CSVVSGTAYEHYL.

With regard to this clonotype: At one of its ends the junction is not consistent with the germline gene, which may arise from a read error. The rearrangement links TRBV11-2 to TRBJ2-3, with D perhaps matching TRBD1 (6 bases). This CDR3 is 13 amino acids long. Germline values: CDR1 SGHAT, CDR2 FQNNGV. The CDR3, as DNA: TGTGCCAGCAGCTTTACAGGGCCAGATACGCAATATTTT. Translated, it gives CASSFTGPDTQYF.

The rearrangement uses TRBV29-1 and TRBJ1-2; the D is unclear. CDR3 length: 13 amino acids. Germline CDR1 and CDR2: SQVTM and ANQGSEA. Trimming pared 8 bases from V and 6 bases from J, leaving 19 bases between. CDR3 amino acids: CSIAQVAEDGYTF. For the CDR3, the DNA is TGCAGCATTGCGCAGGTGGCAGAGGATGGCTACACCTTC.

Concerning this clonotype itself: At one boundary the junction diverges from the germline segment, which might be a read error. V usage is TRBV6-5 and J usage is TRBJ2-1, with TRBD2 matching over 7 bases. CDR3 length: 13 residues. CDR1 is MNHEY, CDR2 SVGAGI, per germline. The CDR3 here is CDSNHGLDGEQFF. In nucleotides, the CDR3 is TGTGACAGCAACCACGGACTAGACGGTGAGCAGTTCTTC.

About this clonotype itself: Because it lacks the conserved phenylalanine or tryptophan at the end, this CDR3 is likely a read error. The chain has TRBV11-2 and TRBJ2-1; 7 positions match TRBD2. The germline V gene encodes CDR1 SGHAT and CDR2 FQNNGV. The CDR3 has 14 amino acids. The CDR3 coding sequence is TGTGCCGGCAGCTTAGAGGGAGGGCCGCTTGAGCAGTTCCTC. This translates into CAGSLEGGPLEQFL.

The V call is TRBV1, the J call TRBJ2-7; TRBD1, the table's D call, was not compared with the DNA. TRBV1 is a pseudogene. This CDR3 is 15 amino acids long. The CDR3 nucleotides are TGCACCAGCTCCCAGGGGGCGAGAGGGTACTGCGAGCAGTACTTC. This translates into CTSSQGARGYCEQYF.

In the case of this clonotype: Given a much more abundant clone one base away, this may be a read error. The CDR3 loop is CAISQDGSWGLTGVNTGELFF. The CDR3 nucleotides read TGCGCCATCAGCCAAGATGGGTCCTGGGGCCTGACTGGCGTGAACACCGGGGAGCTGTTTTTT. The chain combines TRBV4-1 with TRBJ2-2, with D tentatively TRBD1 (5 bases). Germline V CDR1 and CDR2: MGHRA, YSYEKL. The CDR3 is 21 amino acids.

Regarding this clonotype: Possible read error: a much larger clone is one base away. The chain is built from TRBV5-6 and TRBJ2-2; 7 bases fit TRBD2. In germline, CDR1 is SGHDT, CDR2 YYEEEE. The CDR3 is 18 amino acids. V shed 1 base, J shed 7 bases, and the junction held 16 bases outside the gene matches. CDR3 sequence (DNA): TGTGCCAGCAGCTTGTTGTTGAGGGAGGGCCATGGTATCGGGGAGCTGTTTTTT. Translating it yields CASSLLLREGHGIGELFF.

This chain joins TRBV29-1 and TRBJ2-7; 7 bases match TRBD1. Germline-derived CDR1 and CDR2 are SQVTM and ANQGSEA. J gave up 6 bases and V 7 bases, and 12 bases lay outside the gene matches. This CDR3 region has 13 residues. The CDR3, as DNA: TGCAGCGCCTGGGACAGTGGGCACTTCGAGCAGTACTTC. As protein: CSAWDSGHFEQYF.

On this clonotype itself: As the CDR3 is not closed by the conserved phenylalanine or tryptophan, this likely results from a read error. This sequence joins TRBV5-6 and TRBJ2-7; TRBD1 matches 8 bases. The V gene's germline CDR1 is SGHDT and CDR2 YYEEEE. The CDR3 covers 14 residues. The CDR3 spells CANSFDRGNYEQYS. In DNA form, the CDR3 reads TGTGCCAACAGCTTCGACAGGGGAAATTACGAGCAGTACTCT.

Notes on this clonotype: Mismatch with germline at one junction end may stem from a read error. CDR3 amino acids: CAIRGGGRIGELCF. The CDR3, as DNA: TGTGCCATCAGAGGAGGAGGGCGAATCGGGGAGCTGTGTTTT. The J gene is TRBJ2-2, the V gene TRBV10-3; possibly TRBD2 for D (6 bases). This CDR3 region has 14 residues. Germline V gene lookup returns CDR1 ENHRY and CDR2 SYGVKD.

This chain links TRBV11-3 with TRBJ2-1; 9 bases agree with TRBD2. V was pared by 11 bases and J by 4 bases, with 12 bases of the junction left unmatched. CDR3 length: 15 residues. Germline-derived CDR1 and CDR2 are SGHNT and YENEEA. The CDR3 bases are TGTGCCGCTACCATCGGGACTAGCAATTACAATGAGCAGTTCTTC. This encodes CAATIGTSNYNEQFF.

A word on this clonotype: Its ends do not fully match the called genes, so a read error is possible. This chain joins TRBV29-1 and TRBJ1-5; D not resolved. The germline CDR1 and CDR2 sequences are SQVTM and ANQGSEA. This CDR3 has 13 residues. The CDR3, as DNA: TGCAGCGTTGAGTGTGCCCCCCGCCAGCCCCAGCATTTC. It codes for CSVECAPRQPQHF.

Regarding this clonotype: This sequence may be a read error, since a much larger clone differs from it by one base. This chain links TRBV5-1 with TRBJ2-1; a weak D match, TRBD1 (6 bases). The germline gives CDR1 SGHRS, CDR2 YFSETQ. Trimming cost V 4 bases and J 5 bases, with 16 bases left between them. The CDR3 covers 15 residues. CDR3 sequence reads: CASSLGNRDDNEQFF. The CDR3 nucleotides are TGCGCCAGCAGCCTAGGGAACAGGGACGACAATGAGCAGTTCTTC.

Notes on this clonotype: One base away lies a much larger clone, so this may be a sequencing read error. V and J are TRBV5-1 and TRBJ2-2; D may be TRBD2 (6 bases). The CDR3 is made up of 15 amino acids. Trimming cost V 0 bases and J 10 bases, with 16 bases left between them. Germline V CDR1 and CDR2: SGHRS, YFSETQ. Written as DNA, the CDR3 is TGCGCCAGCAGCTTGGGGGTGACTAGTCCCTTGGAGCTGTTTTTT. It yields the protein CASSLGVTSPLELFF.

A note on this clonotype: One end of the junction is discordant with germline, which a read error may explain. The V gene is TRBV28, the J gene TRBJ2-7; 7 bases line up with TRBD2. The CDR3 is 17 residues long. Germline V lookup: CDR1 MDHEN, CDR2 SYDVKM. CDR3 protein: CTSSLRVMGGSIYEQYF. For the CDR3, the DNA is TGTACCAGCAGTTTACGGGTGATGGGCGGGAGTATATACGAGCAGTACTTC.

This clonotype was counted a single time. One end of the junction fails to match germline, which may point to a read error. The chain uses TRBV6-6 and TRBJ2-4; possibly TRBD2 for D (7 bases). CDR1 is MNHNY, CDR2 SVGAGI, per germline (reference sequence). The CDR3 runs to 16 residues. The CDR3 spells CASSYGGLAVQNIRYF. The CDR3 DNA reads as TGTGCCAGCAGTTACGGGGGGCTAGCGGTTCAAAACATTCGGTACTTC.

At least ten counts were recorded for this clonotype. The chain couples TRBV6-4 to TRBJ2-1; 9 bases are shared with TRBD2. The CDR3 consists of 16 residues. Losses at the gene ends were 6 bases for V and 4 bases for J; bases not matched to a gene: 10. Looked up from germline, CDR1 is MRHNA and CDR2 is SNTAGT. CDR3 DNA: TGTGCCAGCAGCAGCTTCCATCTAGCGGGGTACAATGAGCAGTTCTTC. Its protein is CASSSFHLAGYNEQFF.

V gene TRBV6-5 combines with J gene TRBJ2-1; 13 bases are a match to TRBD2. Germline values: CDR1 MNHEY, CDR2 SVGAGI. The CDR3 length is 20 residues. J was trimmed by 1 base and V by 8 bases; bases with no gene match: 17. The CDR3 sequence is CASDYPRTSGRSSSYNEQFF. The CDR3 DNA is TGTGCCAGCGATTACCCTCGGACTAGCGGGAGATCGAGTTCCTACAATGAGCAGTTCTTC.

This clonotype has just a few counts. The chain employs TRBV9 and TRBJ2-7; 8 bases agree with TRBD1. CDR3 length: 16 amino acids. Trimming at V came to 0 bases and at J to 2 bases, leaving 7 bases not matched to a gene. The germline gives CDR1 SGDLS, CDR2 YYNGEE. The CDR3 sequence is CASSVGLTGGAYEQYF. CDR3 in DNA: TGTGCCAGCAGCGTAGGACTCACAGGGGGAGCCTACGAGCAGTACTTC.

Here the CDR3 reads CASSPIAGKTFSDTQYF. CDR3 sequence (DNA): TGTGCCAGCAGCCCGATCGCTGGGAAAACCTTCTCAGATACGCAGTATTTT. The rearrangement links TRBV11-3 to TRBJ2-3, with D hard to call. Germline V gene sequence: CDR1 SGHNT, CDR2 YENEEA. The CDR3 runs to 17 residues. Trimming cost V 5 bases and J 4 bases, with 22 bases left between them.

A note on this clonotype: One junction end disagrees with the germline gene, perhaps due to a read error. The chain combines TRBV29-1 with TRBJ1-2, with D uncertain. This CDR3 has 14 amino acids. Germline V gives CDR1 SQVTM, CDR2 ANQGSEA. The CDR3 here is CSVGNYDGSYGYTF. The CDR3 DNA sequence: TGCAGCGTTGGAAACTATGACGGTTCCTATGGTTACACCTTC.

Regarding this clonotype: The CDR3 does not close with the conserved phenylalanine or tryptophan, likely indicating a read error. It is unclear where the CDR3 begins or ends on the DNA, so no DNA is shown, and the CDR3 is as TCRdb lists it. This CDR3 reads CASSQRDLDANEHFL. V gene TRBV4-1 combines with J gene TRBJ2-1. The germline gives CDR1 MGHRA, CDR2 YSYEKL. Counting both end residues, the CDR3 totals 15 amino acids.

Regarding this clonotype: Possible read error: a much larger clone is one base away. The chain is built from TRBV28 and TRBJ1-2; D remains unclear. V lost 8 bases and J 5 bases, leaving 18 bases between the germline ends. The length of the CDR3 is 14 residues. Germline V gene data show CDR1 as MDHEN and CDR2 as SYDVKM. DNA of the CDR3: TGTGCCAGCGGAACCCTCCCCCGGGAATATGGCTACACCTTC. This sequence encodes CASGTLPREYGYTF.

The V and J genes are TRBV4-2 and TRBJ2-7; 13 bases are a match to TRBD2. The CDR3 is 16 amino acids. The V and J ends lost 1 base and 6 bases, in that order; junction bases with no gene match: 6. Germline assignment: CDR1 LGHNA and CDR2 YNFKEQ. CDR3 coding DNA: TGTGCCAGCAGCCAAGGGGGACTAGCGGGACCCTGCGAGCAGTACTTC. This gives the protein CASSQGGLAGPCEQYF.

This clonotype was picked up many times. The genes are TRBV28 and TRBJ2-2; tentatively, D is TRBD1 (6 bases). The CDR3 is made up of 13 amino acids. Trimming took 6 bases from V and 3 from J, leaving 8 bases between them. Germline V gene data show CDR1 as MDHEN and CDR2 as SYDVKM. CDR3: CASRDSYTGELFF. CDR3 in DNA: TGTGCCAGCAGGGACAGTTACACCGGGGAGCTGTTTTTT.

The chain links TRBV29-1 to TRBJ2-1; TRBD2 matches at 7 bases. Germline CDR1 reads SQVTM; CDR2 reads ANQGSEA. The J segment lost 4 bases and the V segment lost 8 bases, leaving 17 bases of the junction unmatched. CDR3 length: 16 residues. The CDR3 DNA follows: TGCAGCCTTGCAGATCCCACTAGCGAACTGTACAATGAGCAGTTCTTC. Translating it yields CSLADPTSELYNEQFF.